The clone carrying this T cell receptor beta chain came up a few times. Antigen: not known. Germline V gives CDR1 SNHLY, CDR2 FYNNEI. The ends were cut back, 9 bases at V and 0 bases at J, with 8 bases in the middle. The CDR3 extends over 12 amino acids. MiXCR, run by TCRdb on the RT-PCR reads, gives a single entry per CDR3 protein. Among about 240,000 distinct CDR3 sequences listed, 9% to 15% were seen once. The entry originates in a study of response to subunit inactivated influenza vaccine. Study observations and caveats: The study's authors posited that every seasonal influenza vaccination enlists few new T cells.

The chain uses TRBV2 and TRBJ1-1; D is undetermined. Sequences were derived from non-naive T cells sorted from PBMCs, sampled 14 days before vaccination. This clonotype originated in a man aged 50 or older who received an inactivated influenza vaccine. The CDR3 nucleotides are TGTGCCAGGTACCCGATGAACACTGAAGCTTTCTTT. This sequence encodes CARYPMNTEAFF. Filled out from reference TRBV2 and TRBJ1-1, the complete variable domain reads EPEVTQTPSHQVTQMGQEVILRCVPISNHLYFYWYRQILGQKVEFLVSFYNNEISEKSEIFDDQFSVERPDGSNFTLKIRSTKLEDSAMYFCARYPMNTEAFFGQGTRLTVV.